This TCR beta chain is from a study of blood T cell repertoires in COVID-19. Across the whole study: Specimens from acute and convalescent COVID-19 originated in the United States, Italy and Spain.

Profiling relied on immunoSEQ multiplex PCR, and the TCRdb table lists in-frame clones only, not all of them. Here the sample spans roughly 140,000 clones, more than 70% being singletons. This clone was recorded only once. The CDR3 is 16 amino acids. V gave up 2 bases and J gave up 5 bases; unmatched junction bases: 6. Germline V gene sequence: CDR1 SGHAT, CDR2 FQDESV (reference sequence). This rearrangement joins TRBV11-1 to TRBJ1-1, with 12 bases aligning to TRBD1. Input material: peripheral blood. The clonotype originates from a man aged 45 to 65 with active or convalescent COVID-19. The CDR3 region is CASSLKGQGARTEAFF. As DNA, the CDR3 is TGTGCCAGCAGCTTAAAGGGACAGGGGGCGCGGACTGAAGCTTTCTTT.